This paragraph reports one TCR beta chain. The data are from a study of blood T cell repertoires in COVID-19. Across the whole study: There were acute and convalescent COVID-19 samples, and they came from the United States, Italy and Spain. PBMCs, B-cell-depleted T cells, or T cells were the source of the cDNA or gDNA that made up the material.

Germline loops: CDR1 SGHTS, CDR2 YDEGEE. This CDR3 is built from 12 residues. V gave up 8 bases and J gave up 6 bases; unmatched junction bases: 7. As processed by the authors: From reference gene primer amplification, estimates of nucleated cell counts were derived. The protocol was immunoSEQ multiplex PCR, while the TCRdb copy is restricted to in-frame clones and leaves out a portion. The DNA gave D and trimming, while V, J and clone size come from that table. The data hold under 250,000 clones, with roughly four fifths observed a single time. The sequencing sample was made of peripheral blood. The clonotype comes from a man in his fifties or sixties with active or convalescent COVID-19. The rearrangement links TRBV5-8 to TRBJ2-7; TRBD1 matches 8 bases. The CDR3 loop is CASSGTGGEQYF. In DNA, the CDR3 is TGTGCCAGTTCGGGGACAGGTGGCGAGCAGTACTTC. Filled out from reference TRBV5-8 and TRBJ2-7, the complete variable domain reads EAGVTQSPTHLIKTRGQQATLRCSPISGHTSVYWYQQALGLGLQFLLWYDEGEERNRGNFPPRFSGRQFPNYSSELNVNALELEDSALYLCASSGTGGEQYFGPGTRLTVT.